A selection of T cell receptor beta chains follows, all from one sample in a study of metastatic and nonmetastatic thyroid tumors. TCRdb redid the clone calls on the PCR reads using MiXCR. The data show about 39,000 clones, about 20% seen once. What was sequenced was tumor tissue. These receptors were taken from a female donor with papillary thyroid cancer or a benign thyroid nodule (not recorded which). Some clones in this sample may be carry-over from other donors' samples. The CDR3 runs from the conserved cysteine through the conserved F or W. Each record gives: D gene, clone size, V gene, CDR3 protein. A D gene is named only where the DNA matches it firmly. Clone size, where shown, is once, few, many, or a class for clones that have expanded.

- | many | TRBV10-2 | CASSEPLTGYGYTF
TRBD1 | many | TRBV11-2 | CASSPGDSPGELFF
- | many | TRBV12-3/TRBV12-4 | CASSLDGSGANVLTF
TRBD1 | once | TRBV7-9 | CASSTGGDSYYGYTF
- | - | TRBV11-1 | CASSLAVWRGVSSRTGELFF
TRBD1 | few | TRBV12-3/TRBV12-4 | CASSPGQGMYEQYF
- | medium-sized | TRBV27 | CASSFNEPRVTLHF
TRBD2 | many | TRBV12-3/TRBV12-4 | CASSFGRGGRGEQFF
- | many | TRBV6-5 | CASSYSKRANTEAFF
- | many | TRBV5-1 | CASSSGTNFNYGYTF
- | - | TRBV20-1 | CSALGRNYGYTF
TRBD2 | few | TRBV6-2/TRBV6-3 | CASSGTSGELFF
TRBD1 | - | TRBV3-1 | CASSPRGQGIYEQYF
- | few | TRBV18 | CASSLPGRKSDTQYF
- | many | TRBV18 | CASSPLQNTGELFF
- | - | TRBV13 | CASSLGFGSGTNTEAFF
- | medium-sized | TRBV9 | CASSVNRVAANTGELFF
TRBD1 | many | TRBV2 | CASSRDREDQGYEQYF
- | - | TRBV6-1 | CASSPGRRMGEQYF
- | many | TRBV7-6 | CASSLRPRGVAYTF
TRBD1 | many | TRBV13 | CASSSGQALSYNEQFF
- | - | TRBV3-1 | CASSQSWGGSDTQYF
- | - | TRBV7-6 | CASSLRVATYPDQPQHF
- | - | TRBV11-1 | CASILDTGRTPLHF
TRBD1 | many | TRBV7-2 | CASTRDRGADTQYF
- | medium-sized | TRBV6-1 | CASSEQTNTEAFF
TRBD1 | few | TRBV6-1 | CAGSTWTGGSYEQYF
- | few | TRBV10-2 | CASLWSNTEAFF
TRBD2 | many | TRBV20-1 | CSARDGGGAAQYF
TRBD2 | - | TRBV20-1 | CSARDQEAGEVREQYF
TRBD2 | - | TRBV19 | CASSMSGRPHNEQFF
- | many | TRBV28 | CASSFDRRTDTQYF
TRBD2 | - | TRBV20-1 | CSASRASGSENEQFF